Shown below are 10 T cell receptor beta chains from a single sample sequenced in a study of early T cells in non-severe SARS-CoV-2 infection. MiXCR was run by TCRdb on the 5' RACE reads, yielding one entry per CDR3 protein. This table holds some 100,000 distinct CDR3 sequences, about 15% found once. What was sequenced was whole blood. Every receptor here comes from an adult who was a healthcare worker with PCR-confirmed SARS-CoV-2 infection or an uninfected control (not recorded which).

The genes are TRBV3-1 and TRBJ2-7; D gene ambiguous. The CDR3 consists of 15 residues. Germline lookup yields CDR1 LGHDT and CDR2 YNNKEL (reference sequence). The V gene lost 4 bases and the J gene lost 6 bases, with 19 bases spanning the gap. CDR3 in DNA: TGTGCCAGCAGCCTTTTGGACGGAGCCCCCATCGAGCAGTACGTC. Translating it yields CASSLLDGAPIEQYV.

The rearrangement uses TRBV15 and TRBJ1-2, with TRBD1 matching 9 bases. J was trimmed by 1 base and V by 7 bases; bases with no gene match: 19. Germline V gene data show CDR1 as LNHNV and CDR2 as YYDKDF (reference sequence). The length of the CDR3 is 19 residues. The chain's CDR3 is CATTTSHGQGFSSNYGYTF. DNA for the CDR3: TGTGCCACCACCACTTCCCATGGACAGGGGTTCTCGAGTAACTATGGCTACACCTTC.

This clonotype has only a few counts. The genes are TRBV11-2 and TRBJ2-3, with 11 nucleotides matching TRBD2. Trimming took 2 bases from V and 5 from J; bases not matched to a gene: 9. Germline V gene data show CDR1 as SGHAT and CDR2 as FQNNGV. The CDR3 is 17 residues long. The CDR3 region is CASSLTIAGGQGDTQYF. As DNA, the CDR3 is TGTGCCAGCAGCTTAACGATAGCGGGGGGGCAGGGAGATACGCAGTATTTT.

This rearrangement joins TRBV3-1 to TRBJ2-1; D is unresolved. Germline V gene data show CDR1 as LGHDT and CDR2 as YNNKEL (reference sequence). The CDR3 runs to 13 residues. V dropped 8 bases and J dropped 6 bases, with 14 bases sitting between them. The CDR3 sequence: CASGSRLSNEQFF. The CDR3 nucleotides read TGTGCCAGCGGTTCCCGGTTGAGCAATGAGCAGTTCTTC.

Many counts were recorded for this clonotype. The chain has TRBV7-6 and TRBJ2-3, with TRBD2 matching over 10 bases. V lost 7 bases to trimming and J lost 5 bases; unmatched junction nucleotides: 6. This CDR3 is built from 14 residues. The germline V gene encodes CDR1 SGHVS and CDR2 FNYEAQ. This CDR3 is CASIPSGGGDTQYF. DNA of the CDR3: TGTGCCAGCATACCGAGCGGGGGGGGAGATACGCAGTATTTT. The entire variable domain, with the rest obtained from reference TRBV7-6 and TRBJ2-3, is as follows: GAGVSQSPRYKVTKRGQDVALRCDPISGHVSLYWYRQALGQGPEFLTYFNYEAQQDKSGLPNDRFSAERPEGSISTLTIQRTEQRDSAMYRCASIPSGGGDTQYFGPGTRLTVL.

The chain recombines TRBV10-1 with TRBJ2-5, with TRBD1 matching 9 bases. With 9 bases clipped from V and 2 bases from J, the junction kept 19 bases outside the gene matches. Germline values: CDR1 WNHNN, CDR2 SYGVQD (reference sequence). CDR3 size: 18 residues. CDR3 coding DNA: TGCGCCAGTCGAACCGGGACAGGGAGGGGATACCGACAAGAGACCCAGTACTTC. It encodes CASRTGTGRGYRQETQYF.

This chain joins TRBV12-3 or TRBV12-4 and TRBJ2-4; TRBD1 agrees at 8 bases. CDR3 length: 15 residues. V trimming: 1 base; J trimming: 1 base; junction bases outside the gene matches: 0. The CDR3 spells CASSLGQGAKNIQYF. The CDR3 DNA reads TGTGCCAGCAGTTTAGGACAGGGGGCCAAAAACATTCAGTACTTC.

This clonotype was detected a few times. This sequence joins TRBV18 and TRBJ2-1, with D perhaps given as TRBD1 or TRBD2 (6 bases each). The CDR3 spans 18 residues. With 3 bases removed from V and 0 bases from J, the gap between germline ends came to 18 bases. Per the germline V gene, CDR1 is KGHSH and CDR2 is LQKENI. In nucleotides, the CDR3 is TGTGCCAGCTCACCTAACACAGATTGGGGGGCCTCCTACAATGAGCAGTTCTTC. Its translation is CASSPNTDWGASYNEQFF.

The V gene is TRBV4-1, the J gene TRBJ2-3; TRBD2 matches 14 bases. Germline CDR1 MGHRA, CDR2 YSYEKL. There are 18 residues in the CDR3. The V and J ends lost 4 bases and 4 bases, in that order; junction bases with no gene match: 10. In nucleotides, the CDR3 is TGCGCCAGCAGCCCCTACAAGACTAGCGGGGGGGCCCCAGATACGCAGTATTTT. It is translated as CASSPYKTSGGAPDTQYF.

This clonotype was recorded a few times. This chain connects TRBV5-1 to TRBJ2-3; D not certain. Germline assignment: CDR1 SGHRS and CDR2 YFSETQ. This CDR3 has 16 amino acids. Trimming took 0 bases from V and 0 from J, leaving 11 bases between them. In nucleotides, the CDR3 is TGCGCCAGCAGCTTGGTCTTGGGGTCTAGCACAGATACGCAGTATTTT. Its translation: CASSLVLGSSTDTQYF.